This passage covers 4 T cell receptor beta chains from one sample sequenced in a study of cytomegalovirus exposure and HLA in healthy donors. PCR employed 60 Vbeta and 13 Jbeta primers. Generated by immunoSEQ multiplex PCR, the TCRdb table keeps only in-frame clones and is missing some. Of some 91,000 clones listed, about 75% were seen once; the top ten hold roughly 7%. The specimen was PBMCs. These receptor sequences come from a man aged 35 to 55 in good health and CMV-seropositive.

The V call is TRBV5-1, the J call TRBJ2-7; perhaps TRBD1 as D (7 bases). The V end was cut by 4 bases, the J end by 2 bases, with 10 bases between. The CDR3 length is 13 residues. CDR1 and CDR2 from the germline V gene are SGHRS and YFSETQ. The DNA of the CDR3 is TGCGCCAGCAGCGCGGGGACAGCCTACGAGCAGTACTTC. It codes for CASSAGTAYEQYF.

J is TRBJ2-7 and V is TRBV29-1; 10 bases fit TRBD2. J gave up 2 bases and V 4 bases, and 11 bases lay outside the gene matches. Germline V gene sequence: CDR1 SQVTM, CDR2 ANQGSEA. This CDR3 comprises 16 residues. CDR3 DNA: TGCAGCGTTGTGAGCGGGAGGGCCGGGTCGGCCTACGAGCAGTACTTC. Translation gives CSVVSGRAGSAYEQYF.

CDR3 residues: CASSLLGLAGLEQYF. The DNA of the CDR3 is TGTGCCAGCAGTTTACTAGGACTAGCGGGACTCGAGCAGTACTTC. The chain employs TRBV28 and TRBJ2-7, with 12 bases matching TRBD2. This CDR3 has 15 residues. Germline V gives CDR1 MDHEN, CDR2 SYDVKM. J gave up 6 bases and V 2 bases, and 5 bases lay outside the gene matches.

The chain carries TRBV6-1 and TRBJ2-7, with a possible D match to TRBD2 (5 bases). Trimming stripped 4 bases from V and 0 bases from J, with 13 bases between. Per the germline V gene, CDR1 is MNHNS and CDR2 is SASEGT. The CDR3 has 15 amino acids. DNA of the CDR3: TGTGCCAGCAGTGCCGGACTGCGGATCTCCTACGAGCAGTACTTC. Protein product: CASSAGLRISYEQYF.